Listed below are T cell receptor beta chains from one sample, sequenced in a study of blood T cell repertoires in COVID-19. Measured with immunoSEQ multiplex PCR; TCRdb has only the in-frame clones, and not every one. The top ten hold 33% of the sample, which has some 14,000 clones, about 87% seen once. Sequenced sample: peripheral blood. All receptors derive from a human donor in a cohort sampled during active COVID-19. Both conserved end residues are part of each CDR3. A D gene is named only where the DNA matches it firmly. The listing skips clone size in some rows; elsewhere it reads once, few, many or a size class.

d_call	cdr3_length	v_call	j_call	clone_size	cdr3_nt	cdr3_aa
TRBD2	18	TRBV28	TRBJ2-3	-	TGTGCCAGCAGTTTGAACCAGGCTAGCGGGACTAGCACAGATACGCAGTATTTT	CASSLNQASGTSTDTQYF
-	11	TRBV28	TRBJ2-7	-	TGTGCCAGTCTGGTAGATGGCGAGCAGTACTTC	CASLVDGEQYF
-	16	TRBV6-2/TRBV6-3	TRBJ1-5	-	TGTGCCAGCAGCCCTATGGGCAGGGCGGGAAATCAGCCCCAGCATTTT	CASSPMGRAGNQPQHF
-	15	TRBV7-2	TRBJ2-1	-	TGTGCCAGCAGCTTAGCGGGGGGAGTGAGAAATGAGCAGTTCTTC	CASSLAGGVRNEQFF
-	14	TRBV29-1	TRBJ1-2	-	TGCAGCGTGCCAGGGACAACCTTAACATATGGCTACACCTTC	CSVPGTTLTYGYTF
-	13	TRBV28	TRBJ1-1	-	TGTGCCAGCCAGGGAGGGGTTGGGACTGAAGCTTTCTTT	CASQGGVGTEAFF
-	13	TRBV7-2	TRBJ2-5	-	TGTGCCAGCAGCTTCAGTATCAAAGAGACCCAGTACTTC	CASSFSIKETQYF
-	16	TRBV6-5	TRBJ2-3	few	TGTGCCAGCAGTTTAGGGGCGGGATCTGGCACAGATACGCAGTATTTT	CASSLGAGSGTDTQYF
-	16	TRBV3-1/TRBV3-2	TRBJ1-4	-	TGTGCCAGCAGCCAACAGGGGTGGAGCGGTGGTGAAAAACTGTTTTTT	CASSQQGWSGGEKLFF
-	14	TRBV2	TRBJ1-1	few	TGTGCCAGCAACCTACAGGGTGGGCTTTTCGAAGCTTTCTTT	CASNLQGGLFEAFF
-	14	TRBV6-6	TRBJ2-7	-	TGTGCCAGCACCCCTCCCGGGGGCTCCTACGAGCAGTACTTC	CASTPPGGSYEQYF
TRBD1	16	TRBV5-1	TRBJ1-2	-	TGCGCCAGCAGCTTGGAGATGACAGGGGGCGGACATGGCTACACCTTC	CASSLEMTGGGHGYTF
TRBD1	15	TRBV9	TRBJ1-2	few	TGTGCCAGCAGCGTGCGTGGGCAGGGGGATGATGGCTACACCTTC	CASSVRGQGDDGYTF
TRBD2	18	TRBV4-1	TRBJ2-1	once	TGCGCCAGCAGCCAAGTCGACCTAGGACTAGCGGGGGTCAATGAGCAGTTCTTC	CASSQVDLGLAGVNEQFF
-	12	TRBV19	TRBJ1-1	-	TGTGCCAGTAGTCCGGGATTCACTGAAGCTTTCTTT	CASSPGFTEAFF
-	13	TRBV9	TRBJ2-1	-	TGTGCCAGCAGCGGACGGGACTCGTCCTGGCCGTTCTTC	CASSGRDSSWPFF
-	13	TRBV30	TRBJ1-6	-	TGTGCCTGGAGCGATGACAGTAATTCACCCCTCCACTTT	CAWSDDSNSPLHF
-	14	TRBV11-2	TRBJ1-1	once	TGTGCCAGCAGACTATATACAGGAATTACTGAAGCTTTCTTT	CASRLYTGITEAFF
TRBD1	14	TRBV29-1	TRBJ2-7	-	TGCAGCGCGATTTCCGGGACAGGTCGCCACGAGCAGTACTTC	CSAISGTGRHEQYF